The T cell receptor (beta chain) described here comes from a study of breast tumors, draining lymph nodes, adjacent tissues. Of note for this clonotype: Its antigen is unknown. At one end, the junction sequence differs from germline, possibly due to a read error.

Axillary draining lymph nodes of breast cancer patients supplied the node samples. This CDR3 region has 16 residues. The germline CDR1 and CDR2 sequences are SGHDT and YYEEEE. Broader study findings: Luminal-like breast cancer showed significantly greater tumor-nontumor repertoire similarity than basal-like breast cancer did. The lymph node origin of tumor T cells was framed as consistent with a hypothesis, not demonstrated. Most tumor T cells seemingly derive from lymph node, then expand in tumor. Tumors had less TCR diversity than lymph nodes, more than nontumor tissue.

One entry per CDR3 protein, called by TCRdb with MiXCR from the multiplex PCR reads. Among approximately 280,000 distinct CDR3 sequences listed, under 35% were seen once. This chain joins TRBV5-6 and TRBJ2-3; 11 bases map to TRBD2. What was sequenced was axillary lymph node tissue. The receptor's source is a female donor with breast cancer. Some clones in this sample may be carry-over from other donors' samples. DNA for the CDR3: TGTGCCAGCAGCTTTGGGATAGCGGGAGGGCCAGATACGCGGTATTTT. Protein: CASSFGIAGGPDTRYF.